Presented here are 7 T cell receptor beta chains from one specimen sequenced in a study of OX40 agonist ivuxolimab in advanced cancers. The method was immunoSEQ multiplex PCR; TCRdb's version includes in-frame clones alone and lacks a portion of them. The table includes about 65,000 clones, over 75% detected once. The source was CD4+ or CD8+ T cells sorted from blood, collected in a trial of the OX40 agonist ivuxolimab. Receptor source: an adult with an advanced solid tumor such as melanoma, head and neck, liver or kidney cancer.

CDR3 in amino acids: CSARTGVQSPLHF. As DNA, the CDR3 is TGCAGCGCAAGGACAGGGGTACAGTCACCCCTCCACTTT. The V and J genes are TRBV29-1 and TRBJ1-6; 9 nucleotides align to TRBD1. Per the germline V gene, CDR1 is SQVTM and CDR2 is ANQGSEA. CDR3 length equals 13 residues. The ends lost 7 bases at V and 10 bases at J; junction bases unmatched: 8.

This chain joins TRBV7-2 and TRBJ2-5; the D is unclear. CDR1 is SGHTA and CDR2 is FQGNSA in the germline V gene. V lost 1 base to trimming and J lost 2 bases, with 14 bases between them. The CDR3 runs to 16 residues. The CDR3 DNA reads as TGTGCCAGCAGCTTAGGGGCCCCGGCTAGGCAAGAGACCCAGTACTTC. Protein sequence: CASSLGAPARQETQYF.

The V call is TRBV6-1, the J call TRBJ1-6; possibly TRBD1 for D (5 bases). The length of the CDR3 is 15 residues. V was clipped by 2 bases and J by 2 bases, with 7 bases between them. Germline assignment: CDR1 MNHNS and CDR2 SASEGT. CDR3 in amino acids: CASSELTAYNSPLHF. Written as DNA, the CDR3 is TGTGCCAGCAGTGAATTGACAGCCTATAATTCACCCCTCCACTTT.

V usage is TRBV7-2 and J usage is TRBJ1-1, with 8 bases fitting TRBD1. V gave up 5 bases and J gave up 12 bases; unmatched junction bases: 8. Germline CDR1 is SGHTA and CDR2 is FQGNSA. This CDR3 comprises 12 residues. In DNA, the CDR3 is TGTGCCAGCAGCCGGACAGGGACAAAGACTTTCTTT. Encoded protein: CASSRTGTKTFF.

This rearrangement joins TRBV7-9 to TRBJ1-2; D remains ambiguous. There are 12 residues in the CDR3. The germline CDR1 and CDR2 sequences are SEHNR and FQNEAQ (reference sequence). V was cut by 1 base and J by 8 bases, with 8 bases left in between. This CDR3 is CASSLDPVGYTF. The CDR3, as DNA: TGTGCCAGCAGCTTAGACCCCGTAGGCTACACCTTC.

V usage is TRBV2 and J usage is TRBJ2-5; the match to TRBD2 covers 7 bases. The CDR3 runs to 14 residues. Germline V gene lookup returns CDR1 SNHLY and CDR2 FYNNEI. Germline trimming cut 8 bases from V and 1 base from J; bases unmatched to any gene: 7. The CDR3 reads CASPWVAGQETQYF. Here the CDR3 DNA reads TGTGCCAGCCCCTGGGTAGCGGGCCAAGAGACCCAGTACTTC.

The chain carries TRBV10-1 and TRBJ2-1; 7 bases are a match to TRBD1. Germline values: CDR1 WNHNN, CDR2 SYGVQD (reference sequence). V trimming: 3 bases; J trimming: 5 bases; junction bases outside the gene matches: 10. CDR3 length equals 16 residues. CDR3 sequence reads: CASSDRGQVSDNEQFF. DNA for the CDR3: TGCGCCAGCAGTGACCGAGGACAGGTTTCCGACAATGAGCAGTTCTTC.